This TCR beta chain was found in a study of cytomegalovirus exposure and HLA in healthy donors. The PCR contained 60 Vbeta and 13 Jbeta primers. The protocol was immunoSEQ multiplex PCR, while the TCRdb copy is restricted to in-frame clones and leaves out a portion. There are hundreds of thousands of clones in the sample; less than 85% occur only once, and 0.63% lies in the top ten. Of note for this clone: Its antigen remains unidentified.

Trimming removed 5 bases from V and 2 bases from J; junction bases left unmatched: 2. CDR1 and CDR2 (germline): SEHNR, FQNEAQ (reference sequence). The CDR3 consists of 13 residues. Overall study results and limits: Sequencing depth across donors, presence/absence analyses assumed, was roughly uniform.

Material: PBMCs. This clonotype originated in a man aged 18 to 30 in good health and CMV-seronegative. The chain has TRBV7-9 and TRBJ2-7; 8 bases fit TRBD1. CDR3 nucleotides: TGTGCCAGCAGCCTGGACAGGGCCTACGAGCAGTACTTC. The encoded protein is CASSLDRAYEQYF. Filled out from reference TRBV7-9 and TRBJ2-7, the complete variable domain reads DTGVSQNPRHKITKRGQNVTFRCDPISEHNRLYWYRQTLGQGPEFLTYFQNEAQLEKSRLLSDRFSAERPKGSFSTLEIQRTEQGDSAMYLCASSLDRAYEQYFGPGTRLTVT.